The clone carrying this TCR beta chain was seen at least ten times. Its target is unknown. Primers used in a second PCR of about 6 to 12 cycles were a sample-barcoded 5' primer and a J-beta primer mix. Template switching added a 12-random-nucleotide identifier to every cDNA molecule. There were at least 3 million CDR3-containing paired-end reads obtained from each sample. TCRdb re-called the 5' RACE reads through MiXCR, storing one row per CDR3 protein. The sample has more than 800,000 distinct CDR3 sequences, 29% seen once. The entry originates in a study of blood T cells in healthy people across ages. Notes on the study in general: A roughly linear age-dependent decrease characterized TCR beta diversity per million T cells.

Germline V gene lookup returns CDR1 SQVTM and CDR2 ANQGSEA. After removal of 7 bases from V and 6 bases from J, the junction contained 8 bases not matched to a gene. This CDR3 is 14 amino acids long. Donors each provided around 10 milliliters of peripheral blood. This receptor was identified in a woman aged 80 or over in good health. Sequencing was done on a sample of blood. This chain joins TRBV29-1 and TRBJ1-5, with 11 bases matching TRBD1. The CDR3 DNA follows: TGCAGCGCAAGGACAGGGGGCGCGGGTCAGCCCCAGCATTTT. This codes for CSARTGGAGQPQHF. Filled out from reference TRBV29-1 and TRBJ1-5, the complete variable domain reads SAVISQKPSRDICQRGTSLTIQCQVDSQVTMMFWYRQQPGQSLTLIATANQGSEATYESGFVIDKFPISRPNLTFSTLTVSNMSPEDSSIYLCSARTGGAGQPQHFGDGTRLSIL.